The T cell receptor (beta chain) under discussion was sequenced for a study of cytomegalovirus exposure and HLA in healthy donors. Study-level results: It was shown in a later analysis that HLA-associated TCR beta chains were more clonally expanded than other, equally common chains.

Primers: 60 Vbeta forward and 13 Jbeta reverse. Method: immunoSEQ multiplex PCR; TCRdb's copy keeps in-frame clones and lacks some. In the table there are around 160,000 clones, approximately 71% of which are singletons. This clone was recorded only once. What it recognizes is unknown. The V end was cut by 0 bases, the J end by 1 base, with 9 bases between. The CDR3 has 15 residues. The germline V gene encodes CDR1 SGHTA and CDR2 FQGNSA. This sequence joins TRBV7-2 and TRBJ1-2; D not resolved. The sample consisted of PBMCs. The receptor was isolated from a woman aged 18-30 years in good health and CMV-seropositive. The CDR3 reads CASSLAIQSNYGYTF. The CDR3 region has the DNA TGTGCCAGCAGCTTAGCGATACAGAGTAACTATGGCTACACCTTC.